This passage covers 26 T cell receptor beta chains from one sample sequenced in a study of tissue T cells after allogeneic stem cell transplantation. Measured with immunoSEQ multiplex PCR; TCRdb has only the in-frame clones, and not every one. The sample carries thousands of clones, about 48% recorded once. The time point denotes: mouse harvest day 7 after allogeneic transplant. Mouse grafts combined 10^7 T-cell-depleted bone marrow cells with 10^6 splenic CD5+ T cells. Sample: gut tissue. The receptors were sampled from a female BALB/c mouse given C57BL/6 T cells with graft-versus-host disease after an allogeneic hematopoietic cell transplant.

Comment on this clone: Genes and germline are mouse. The read stops 1 residue short of the end of the CDR3; the missing end is completed from the germline J gene. J is TRBJ2-2 and V is TRBV31; perhaps TRBD2 as D (5 bases). The germline V gene has CDR1 GKSSPN and CDR2 SITVG. The CDR3 runs 15 residues. The V gene lost 5 bases and the J gene lost 0 bases, with 13 bases spanning the gap. The CDR3 region is CAWEKWGTNTGQLYF. The CDR3 bases that were read are TGTGCCTGGGAGAAATGGGGAACAAACACCGGGCAGCTCTAC.

Note on this clone: These gene names are mouse names. From the germline J gene comes the end of the CDR3, since the read stops 1 residue before it. This chain connects TRBV2 to TRBJ2-1; 12 bases are shared with TRBD1. The CDR3 runs to 14 residues. Germline assignment: CDR1 LGHNA and CDR2 YSYQKL. The J segment lost 7 bases and the V segment lost 4 bases, leaving 2 bases of the junction unmatched. The sequenced CDR3 bases are TGTGCCAGCAGCCCGGGACAGGGGGCGGCTGAGCAGTTC. It is translated as CASSPGQGAAEQF. The whole CDR3 region reads CASSPGQGAAEQFF.

This clone turned up a few times. Gene names and germline refer to mouse. Sequencing ends 1 residue short of the CDR3 end; the germline J gene provides the rest. The chain recombines TRBV13-1 with TRBJ2-7, with D maybe TRBD2 (6 bases). V was trimmed by 5 bases and J by 3 bases, leaving 9 bases between them. CDR3 length: 12 amino acids. From germline, CDR1 is NSHNY and CDR2 SYGAGN. CDR3 bases read: TGTGCCAGCAGGAGGACTGACTATGAACAGTAC. This translates into CASRRTDYEQY. The complete CDR3 protein is CASRRTDYEQYF.

This clone was seen a few times. Each gene name is a mouse one. The read ends 1 residue early relative to the CDR3; the germline J gene fills the gap. The chain combines TRBV3 with TRBJ1-1, with D unclear. CDR1 is SNHLY and CDR2 is FYNGKV in the germline V gene (reference sequence). Between the trimmed V and J ends, which lost 2 bases and 1 base, there was a span of 5 bases. The CDR3 extends over 13 amino acids. CDR3 DNA, as far as it was read: TGTGCCAGCAGCTTACGACAAAACACAGAAGTCTTC. Translated: CASSLRQNTEVF. The whole CDR3 sequence is CASSLRQNTEVFF.

As regards this clone: Germline and genes here are mouse. The CDR3 end lies 1 residue beyond the end of the read and is filled in from the germline J gene. The V and J genes are TRBV12-2 and TRBJ2-7; D is ambiguous. The germline V gene encodes CDR1 SGHLS and CDR2 HYDKME. The germline V and J ends were trimmed by 0 bases and 3 bases, with 8 bases remaining between them. The CDR3 extends over 13 amino acids. The CDR3: CASSLGRNYEQYF. The sequenced part of the CDR3 DNA is TGTGCCAGCTCTCTCGGCAGAAACTATGAACAGTAC.

To note about this clone: Gene names are the mouse ones. The CDR3 extends 1 residue past the end of the read, so its final part is completed from the germline J gene. This rearrangement joins TRBV26 to TRBJ1-2; the D is unclear. Trimming removed 4 bases at V and 0 bases at J, with 6 bases between. Germline V CDR1 and CDR2: KGHPV, FQNQEV (reference sequence). The CDR3 runs 13 residues. Here the CDR3 reads CASSPQSNSDYTF. CDR3 bases read: TGTGCCAGCAGTCCACAGTCAAACTCCGACTACACC.

A remark on this clone: Genes here carry mouse names. The read ends 1 residue shy of where the CDR3 ends; the end is completed using the germline J gene. The rearrangement links TRBV26 to TRBJ1-2, with unresolved D. This CDR3 is 13 amino acids long. V lost 4 bases, J lost 0 bases, and 6 bases lay in between. Germline V gene data show CDR1 as KGHPV and CDR2 as FQNQEV (reference sequence). The CDR3 sequence is CASSRLPNSDYTF. The part of the CDR3 DNA that was read is TGTGCCAGCAGTCGACTGCCAAACTCCGACTACACC.

In regard to this clone: Genes and germline are mouse. The read ends 1 residue shy of where the CDR3 ends; the end is completed using the germline J gene. The genes are TRBV16 and TRBJ2-4, with D possibly being TRBD1 or TRBD2 (6 bases each). Germline V gene sequence: CDR1 SGHSA, CDR2 FRNQAP. The CDR3 extends over 15 amino acids. V was cut by 0 bases and J by 0 bases, with 7 bases left in between. The CDR3 is CASSLEGASQNTLYF. Incomplete CDR3 DNA: TGTGCAAGCAGCTTAGAGGGGGCTAGTCAAAACACCTTGTAC.

This clone was observed a handful of times. The listed genes are named as in mouse. The CDR3 goes on 1 residue after the read ends, and that part is filled in from the germline J gene. The chain carries TRBV3 and TRBJ1-3; D is ambiguous. Germline CDR1 is SNHLY and CDR2 is FYNGKV (reference sequence). The CDR3 has 15 amino acids. The V end lost 0 bases, the J end lost 0 bases, and 6 bases lay between the germline ends. The CDR3 reads CASSLAQNSGNTLYF. The covered CDR3 bases are TGTGCCAGCAGCTTAGCCCAGAATTCTGGAAATACGCTCTAT.

The sample holds a few counts of this clone. Genes and germline come from the mouse. The CDR3 is cut off 1 residue early in the read; its end comes from the germline J gene. The chain joins TRBV26 to TRBJ1-1; 8 nucleotides line up with TRBD1. J lost 5 bases, V lost 3 bases, and 2 bases had no gene match. The CDR3 loop spans 13 amino acids. In germline, CDR1 is KGHPV, CDR2 FQNQEV (reference sequence). Partial CDR3 DNA: TGTGCCAGCAGTCTAAGGACAGGGACAGAAGTCTTC. It yields the protein CASSLRTGTEVF. The complete CDR3 reads CASSLRTGTEVFF.

This clone came up once. The genes and germline here are from mouse. Sequencing ends 1 residue short of the CDR3 end; the germline J gene provides the rest. The chain combines TRBV12-1 with TRBJ1-3; D is uncertain. CDR1 is SGHSN and CDR2 is HYEKVE in the germline V gene. V was pared by 0 bases and J by 5 bases, with 4 bases between. The CDR3 extends over 12 amino acids. CDR3: CASSLERNTLYF. Partial CDR3 DNA: TGTGCCAGCTCTCTCGAAAGAAATACGCTCTAT.

Of note for this clone: The genes are named according to mouse. The read finishes 1 residue shy of the CDR3 end, and the germline J gene is used to complete it. The chain carries TRBV26 and TRBJ2-7; D unresolved. CDR1 and CDR2 from the germline V gene are KGHPV and FQNQEV (reference sequence). The V and J ends lost 1 base and 4 bases respectively, with 5 bases between them. The CDR3 is made up of 12 amino acids. CDR3: CASSLWQYEQYF. The DNA read from the CDR3 is TGTGCCAGCAGTCTGTGGCAGTATGAACAGTAC. The full variable domain, its missing parts supplied by reference TRBV26 and TRBJ2-7, is NSKVIQTPRYLVKGQGQKAKMRCIPEKGHPVVFWYQQNKNNEFKFLINFQNQEVLQQIDMTEKRFSAECPSNSPCSLEIQSSEAGDSALYLCASSLWQYEQYFGPGTRLTVL.

Points on this clone: The listed genes are named as in mouse. The DNA ends 1 residue before the CDR3 does, and the rest of the CDR3 is filled in from the germline J gene. The chain carries TRBV26 and TRBJ2-5; D unresolved. V lost 8 bases and J 0 bases, leaving 9 bases between the germline ends. Germline V CDR1 and CDR2: KGHPV, FQNQEV (reference sequence). The length of the CDR3 is 13 residues. CDR3 in amino acids: CASGTVNQDTQYF. The CDR3 DNA, read in part, is TGTGCCAGCGGTACAGTTAACCAAGACACCCAGTAC.

This clone was counted between two and nine times. Each gene name is a mouse one. CDR3 bases read: TGTGCCAGCAGGACAGGGGGGGGAAATACGCTCTAT. This encodes CASRTGGGNTLY. The CDR3 reads in full as CASRTGGGNTLYF. The rearrangement links TRBV26 to TRBJ1-3, with TRBD1 matching 9 bases. The read is 1 residue too short to cover the CDR3 end, so that end is filled in from the germline J gene. CDR3 length: 13 residues. Germline V CDR1 and CDR2: KGHPV, FQNQEV (reference sequence). V shed 6 bases, J shed 4 bases, and the junction held 1 base outside the gene matches. The variable domain in full, completed from reference TRBV26 and TRBJ1-3, reads NSKVIQTPRYLVKGQGQKAKMRCIPEKGHPVVFWYQQNKNNEFKFLINFQNQEVLQQIDMTEKRFSAECPSNSPCSLEIQSSEAGDSALYLCASRTGGGNTLYFGEGSRLIVV.

With respect to this clone: Genes here carry mouse names. The read halts 1 residue ahead of the CDR3 end, with the missing end drawn from the germline J gene. This rearrangement joins TRBV26 to TRBJ2-3, with TRBD1 matching over 9 bases. V was clipped by 4 bases and J by 6 bases; unmatched bases: 5. The CDR3 sequence is 14 residues long. The germline gives CDR1 KGHPV, CDR2 FQNQEV (reference sequence). The CDR3 here is CASSPGTGWETLYF. The CDR3 DNA, read in part, is TGTGCCAGCAGTCCCGGGACAGGGTGGGAAACGCTGTAT. Supplemented by reference TRBV26 and TRBJ2-3, the full variable domain reads NSKVIQTPRYLVKGQGQKAKMRCIPEKGHPVVFWYQQNKNNEFKFLINFQNQEVLQQIDMTEKRFSAECPSNSPCSLEIQSSEAGDSALYLCASSPGTGWETLYFGSGTRLTVL.

Details on this clone: Genes and germline come from the mouse. The read halts 1 residue ahead of the CDR3 end, with the missing end drawn from the germline J gene. Other DNA sequences within the sample encode an identical CDR3. V usage is TRBV26 and J usage is TRBJ2-2; D unresolved. The CDR3 length is 14 residues. From germline, CDR1 is KGHPV and CDR2 FQNQEV (reference sequence). Trimming left V 4 bases short and J 0 bases short, with 6 bases between. The CDR3 DNA, read in part, is TGTGCCAGCAGTCCCGGCGCAAACACCGGGCAGCTCTAC. This gives the protein CASSPGANTGQLY. In full, the CDR3 is CASSPGANTGQLYF.

Remarks on this clone: Mouse names are used for the genes. The read terminates 1 residue ahead of where the CDR3 ends, so the germline J gene completes it. V and J are TRBV13-1 and TRBJ2-2; the match to TRBD2 covers 9 bases. Trimming took 5 bases from V and 1 from J; bases not matched to a gene: 0. Per germline, CDR1 NSHNY and CDR2 SYGAGN. This CDR3 has 14 amino acids. The sequenced CDR3 bases are TGTGCCAGCAGGGACTGGGGAAACACCGGGCAGCTCTAC. Translating it yields CASRDWGNTGQLY. The whole CDR3 protein reads CASRDWGNTGQLYF.

This clone has a handful of counts. Gene names are mouse gene names. Sequencing ends 1 residue short of the CDR3 end; the germline J gene provides the rest. This chain links TRBV26 with TRBJ2-3; 7 bases agree with TRBD1. The CDR3 is made up of 15 amino acids. J was trimmed by 0 bases and V by 4 bases; bases with no gene match: 4. Germline values: CDR1 KGHPV, CDR2 FQNQEV (reference sequence). CDR3 loop: CASSPGQTSAETLYF. CDR3 bases read: TGTGCCAGCAGTCCGGGACAGACTAGTGCAGAAACGCTGTAT.

This clone is categorized as medium-sized (0.01 to 0.1%). The genes are named according to mouse. The read is 1 residue too short to cover the CDR3 end, so that end is filled in from the germline J gene. The chain joins TRBV13-3 to TRBJ2-7; TRBD1 might be the D (5 bases). CDR1 is NNHDY and CDR2 is SYVADS in the germline V gene. Trimming shortened V by 6 bases and J by 3 bases, and 7 bases separated the two germline ends. There are 11 residues in the CDR3. CDR3 amino acids: CASKDNYEQYF. The CDR3 bases that were read are TGTGCCAGCAAGGACAACTATGAACAGTAC.

Notes on this clone: Gene names refer to mouse genes. The CDR3 is cut off 1 residue early in the read; its end comes from the germline J gene. At the DNA level, this CDR3 is encoded by other sequences in the same sample as well. The chain has TRBV26 and TRBJ1-2, with D uncertain. V dropped 4 bases and J dropped 0 bases, with 3 bases sitting between them. The germline V gene encodes CDR1 KGHPV and CDR2 FQNQEV (reference sequence). This CDR3 is 12 amino acids long. Partial CDR3 DNA: TGTGCCAGCAGTCGAACAAACTCCGACTACACC. This encodes CASSRTNSDYT. The whole CDR3 sequence reads CASSRTNSDYTF.

Details on this clone: The gene names given are mouse names. The CDR3 end falls 1 residue outside the read, so it is completed with the germline J gene. The gene calls are TRBV2 and TRBJ2-4; 12 nucleotides line up with TRBD2. Germline V gene data show CDR1 as LGHNA and CDR2 as YSYQKL. This CDR3 spans 16 amino acids. Germline trimming cut 0 bases from V and 4 bases from J; bases unmatched to any gene: 2. The part of the CDR3 DNA that was read is TGTGCCAGCAGCCAAGAGGACTGGGGGGGGGAAAACACCTTGTAC. It specifies CASSQEDWGGENTLY. The whole CDR3 protein reads CASSQEDWGGENTLYF.

The table lists this clone with a few counts. Gene names refer to mouse genes. The read terminates 1 residue before the CDR3 end, so the remaining end is supplied by the germline J gene. The rearrangement joins TRBV26 to TRBJ1-6, with 9 bases lining up with TRBD1. TRBJ1-6 is an ORF, and what it does is uncertain. The germline V gene encodes CDR1 KGHPV and CDR2 FQNQEV (reference sequence). The ends lost 3 bases at V and 7 bases at J; junction bases unmatched: 1. The CDR3 is made up of 14 amino acids. The CDR3: CASSLGTGNSPLYF. The covered CDR3 bases are TGTGCCAGCAGTCTTGGGACAGGGAATTCGCCCCTCTAC.

A word on this clone: Each gene name is a mouse one. CDR3 protein: CASSVQGGSQNTLYF. The sequenced CDR3 bases are TGTGCCAGCAGTGTTCAGGGGGGTAGTCAAAACACCTTGTAC. The chain recombines TRBV26 with TRBJ2-4; TRBD1 might be the D (7 bases). The read finishes 1 residue shy of the CDR3 end, and the germline J gene is used to complete it. V dropped 5 bases and J dropped 0 bases, with 12 bases sitting between them. This CDR3 comprises 15 residues. CDR1 is KGHPV, CDR2 FQNQEV, per germline (reference sequence).

This clone was seen a handful of times. Gene names are the mouse ones. The CDR3 end is not reached by the read, which stops 1 residue before it; the germline J gene fills it in. This rearrangement joins TRBV13-2 to TRBJ2-7; 8 nucleotides agree with TRBD1. The CDR3 extends over 13 amino acids. After removal of 1 base from V and 8 bases from J, the junction contained 5 bases not matched to a gene. Germline V gene sequence: CDR1 NNHNN, CDR2 SYGAGS (reference sequence). The CDR3: CASGDIGRGQQYF. Incomplete CDR3 DNA: TGTGCCAGCGGTGATATAGGCAGGGGGCAACAGTAC.

A remark on this clone: The gene names given are mouse names. The read finishes 1 residue shy of the CDR3 end, and the germline J gene is used to complete it. This chain joins TRBV3 and TRBJ2-5; D is perhaps TRBD2 (6 bases). CDR1 SNHLY and CDR2 FYNGKV come from the germline V gene (reference sequence). The CDR3 spans 14 residues. Trimming shortened V by 1 base and J by 6 bases, and 11 bases separated the two germline ends. The DNA read from the CDR3 is TGTGCCAGCAGCTTAGTGGGGGTCGGGGACACCCAGTAC. It encodes CASSLVGVGDTQY. The whole CDR3 sequence is CASSLVGVGDTQYF.

Comments on this clone: The genes and germline here are from mouse. Read coverage stops 1 residue before the CDR3 terminus; the germline J gene supplies the remainder. The chain links TRBV17 to TRBJ2-1, with TRBD2 identical over 11 bases. Germline CDR1 is MNHDT and CDR2 is YYDKIL. The CDR3 is 15 amino acids. Unmatched junction bases numbered 2, after V lost 3 bases and J lost 4 bases. The CDR3 DNA, read in part, is TGTGCTAGCAGTAGGGGGGACTGGGGGTATGCTGAGCAGTTC. Its protein product is CASSRGDWGYAEQF. The complete CDR3 reads CASSRGDWGYAEQFF.